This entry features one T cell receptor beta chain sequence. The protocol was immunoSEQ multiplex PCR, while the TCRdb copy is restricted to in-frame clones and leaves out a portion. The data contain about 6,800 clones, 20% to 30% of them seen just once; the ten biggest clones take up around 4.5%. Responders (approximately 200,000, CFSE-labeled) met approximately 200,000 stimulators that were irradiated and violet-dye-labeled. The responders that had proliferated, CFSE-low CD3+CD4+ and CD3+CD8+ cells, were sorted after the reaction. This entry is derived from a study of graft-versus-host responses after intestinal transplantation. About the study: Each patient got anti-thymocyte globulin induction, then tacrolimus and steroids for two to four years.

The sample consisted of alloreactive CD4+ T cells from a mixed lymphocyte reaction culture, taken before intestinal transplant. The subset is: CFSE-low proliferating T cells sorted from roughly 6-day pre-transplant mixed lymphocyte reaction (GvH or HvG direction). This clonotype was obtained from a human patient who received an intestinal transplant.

CDR3 sequence: CASSNQGANTGELFF. The CDR3 DNA reads TGTGCCAGCAGCAACCAGGGGGCGAACACCGGGGAGCTGTTTTTT. The chain joins TRBV9 to TRBJ2-2; 7 bases are a match to TRBD1. V was clipped by 4 bases and J by 0 bases; unmatched bases: 3. Germline loops: CDR1 SGDLS, CDR2 YYNGEE. There are 15 residues in the CDR3.